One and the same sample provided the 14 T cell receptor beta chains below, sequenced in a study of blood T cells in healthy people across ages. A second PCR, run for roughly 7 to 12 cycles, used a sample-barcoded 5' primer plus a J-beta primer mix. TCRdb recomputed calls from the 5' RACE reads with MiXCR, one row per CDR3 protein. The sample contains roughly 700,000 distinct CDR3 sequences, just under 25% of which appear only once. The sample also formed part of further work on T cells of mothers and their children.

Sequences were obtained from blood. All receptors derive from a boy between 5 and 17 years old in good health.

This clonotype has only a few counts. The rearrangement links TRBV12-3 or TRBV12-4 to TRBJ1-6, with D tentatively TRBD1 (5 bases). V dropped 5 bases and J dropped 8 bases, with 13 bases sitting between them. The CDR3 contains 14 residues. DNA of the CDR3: TGTGCCAGCAGTGCGGGTCAGGGACATTCACCCCTCCACTTT. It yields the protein CASSAGQGHSPLHF.

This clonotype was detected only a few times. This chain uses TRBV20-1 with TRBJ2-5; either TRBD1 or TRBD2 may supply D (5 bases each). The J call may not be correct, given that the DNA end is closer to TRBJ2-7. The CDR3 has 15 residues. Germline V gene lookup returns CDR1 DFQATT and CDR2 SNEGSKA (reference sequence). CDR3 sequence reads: CSARGGRSIRYEQYF. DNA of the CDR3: TGCAGTGCTAGAGGGGGACGTTCCATACGCTACGAGCAGTACTTC.

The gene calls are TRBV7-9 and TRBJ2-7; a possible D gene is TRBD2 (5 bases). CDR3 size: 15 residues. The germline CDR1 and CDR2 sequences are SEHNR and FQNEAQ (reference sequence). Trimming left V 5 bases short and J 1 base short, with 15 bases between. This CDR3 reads CASSPLGERSYEQYV. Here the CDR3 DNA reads TGTGCCAGCAGCCCCCTCGGGGAGAGATCCTACGAGCAGTACGTC.

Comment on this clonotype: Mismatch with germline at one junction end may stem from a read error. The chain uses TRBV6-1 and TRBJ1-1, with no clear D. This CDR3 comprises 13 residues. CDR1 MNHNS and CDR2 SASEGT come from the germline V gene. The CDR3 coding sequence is TGTGCCAGCAGTGAGGGGAGGGTCACTCAAGCTTTCTTT. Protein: CASSEGRVTQAFF.

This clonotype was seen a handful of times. The chain's CDR3 is CASSYPVGGVGSPLHF. The CDR3 nucleotides read TGTGCCAGCAGTTACCCAGTTGGAGGGGTGGGTTCACCCCTCCACTTT. The chain uses TRBV6-2 or TRBV6-3 and TRBJ1-6, with D possibly TRBD1 on 5 matching bases. CDR1 and CDR2 from the germline V gene are MNHEY and SVGEGT. CDR3 length: 16 residues. V was trimmed by 2 bases and J by 9 bases, leaving 17 bases between them.

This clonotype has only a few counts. The CDR3 DNA follows: TGTGCCAGCAGCTTAGGGGGGGGGAGGGCAGATACGCAGTATTTT. Translated, it gives CASSLGGGRADTQYF. The chain links TRBV7-2 to TRBJ2-3; TRBD2 aligns across 7 bases. The J segment lost 4 bases and the V segment lost 1 base, leaving 5 bases of the junction unmatched. The CDR3 is made up of 15 amino acids. Germline V CDR1 and CDR2: SGHTA, FQGNSA.

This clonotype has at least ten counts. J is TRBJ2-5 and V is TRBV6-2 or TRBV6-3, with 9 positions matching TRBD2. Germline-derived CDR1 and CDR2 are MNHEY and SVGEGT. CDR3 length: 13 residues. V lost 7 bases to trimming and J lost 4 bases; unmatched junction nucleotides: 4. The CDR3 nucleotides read TGTGCCAGCACGCGGGGGGGCCGAGAGACCCAGTACTTC. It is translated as CASTRGGRETQYF.

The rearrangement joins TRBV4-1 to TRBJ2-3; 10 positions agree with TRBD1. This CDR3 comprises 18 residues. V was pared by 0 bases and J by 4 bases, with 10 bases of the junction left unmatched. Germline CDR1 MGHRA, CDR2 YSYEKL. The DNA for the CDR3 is TGCGCCAGCAGCCAAGATTTCCGGACAGGGGGGCTTCCAGATACGCAGTATTTT. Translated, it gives CASSQDFRTGGLPDTQYF.

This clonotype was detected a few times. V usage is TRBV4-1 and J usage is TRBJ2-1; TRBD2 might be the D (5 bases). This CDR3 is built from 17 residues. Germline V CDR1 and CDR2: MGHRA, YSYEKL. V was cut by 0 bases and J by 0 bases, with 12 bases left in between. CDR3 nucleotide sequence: TGCGCCAGCAGCCAAGAATCAGCGGTTAGCTCCTACAATGAGCAGTTCTTC. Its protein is CASSQESAVSSYNEQFF.

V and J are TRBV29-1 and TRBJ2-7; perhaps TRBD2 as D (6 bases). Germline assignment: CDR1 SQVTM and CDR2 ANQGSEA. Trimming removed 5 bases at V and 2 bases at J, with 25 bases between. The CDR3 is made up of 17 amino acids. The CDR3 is CSVLIRSGRPGTYEQYF. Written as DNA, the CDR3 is TGCAGCGTTCTTATTCGGAGTGGGAGGCCCGGTACCTACGAGCAGTACTTC.

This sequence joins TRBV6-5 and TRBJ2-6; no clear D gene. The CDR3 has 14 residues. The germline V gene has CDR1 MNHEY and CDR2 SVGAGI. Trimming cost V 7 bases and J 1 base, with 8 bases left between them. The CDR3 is CASTVTSGANVLTF. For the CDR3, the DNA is TGTGCCAGCACCGTAACTTCTGGGGCCAACGTCCTGACTTTC.

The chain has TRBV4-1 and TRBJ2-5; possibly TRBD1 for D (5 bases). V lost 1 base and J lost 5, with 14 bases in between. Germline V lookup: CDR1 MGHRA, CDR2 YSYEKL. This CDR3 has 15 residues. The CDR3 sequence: CASSQGLSGIETQYF. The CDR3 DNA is TGCGCCAGCAGCCAAGGATTGTCAGGGATCGAGACCCAGTACTTC.

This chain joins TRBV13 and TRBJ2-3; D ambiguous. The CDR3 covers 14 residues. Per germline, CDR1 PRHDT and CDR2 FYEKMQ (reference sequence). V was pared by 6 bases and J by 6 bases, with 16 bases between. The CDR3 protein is CASSVERLRDTQYF. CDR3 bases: TGTGCCAGCAGTGTCGAACGACTGAGGGATACGCAGTATTTT. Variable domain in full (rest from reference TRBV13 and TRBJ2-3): AAGVIQSPRHLIKEKRETATLKCYPIPRHDTVYWYQQGPGQDPQFLISFYEKMQSDKGSIPDRFSAQQFSDYHSELNMSSLELGDSALYFCASSVERLRDTQYFGPGTRLTVL.

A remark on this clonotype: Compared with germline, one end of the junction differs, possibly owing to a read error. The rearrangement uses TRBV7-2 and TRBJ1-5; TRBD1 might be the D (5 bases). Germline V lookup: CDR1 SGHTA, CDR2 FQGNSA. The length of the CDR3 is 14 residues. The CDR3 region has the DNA TGTGCCACCAGCTTAGATGCGATAGGGGAGCCCCAGCATTTT. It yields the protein CATSLDAIGEPQHF. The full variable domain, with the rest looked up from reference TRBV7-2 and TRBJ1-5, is GAGVSQSPSNKVTEKGKDVELRCDPISGHTALYWYRQSLGQGLEFLIYFQGNSAPDKSGLPSDRFSAERTGGSVSTLTIQRTQQEDSAVYLCATSLDAIGEPQHFGDGTRLSIL.